These 24 T cell receptor beta chains originate from one sample sequenced in a study of cytomegalovirus exposure and HLA in healthy donors. The PCR had 60 Vbeta and 13 Jbeta primers. TCRdb's table, derived via immunoSEQ multiplex PCR, lists solely in-frame clones and lacks some. The table has around 150,000 clones, roughly 80% seen once; the top ten hold 4% to 6%. Input material: PBMCs. The receptors derive from a woman in her forties or fifties in good health and CMV-seronegative.

This clone was observed once. The V call is TRBV27, the J call TRBJ2-7; 14 nucleotides align to TRBD2. CDR1 MNHEY and CDR2 SMNVEV come from the germline V gene (reference sequence). With V trimmed by 6 bases and J by 0 bases, 4 bases remained unmatched. There are 16 residues in the CDR3. DNA of the CDR3: TGTGCCAGCAGAGGGACTAGCGGGGGCTACTCCTACGAGCAGTACTTC. It specifies CASRGTSGGYSYEQYF.

The CDR3 region is CASSFQGVAEAFF. The CDR3 nucleotides are TGTGCCAGCAGTTTCCAGGGTGTCGCTGAAGCTTTCTTT. The chain links TRBV27 to TRBJ1-1; a possible D gene is TRBD1 (5 bases). The germline V gene encodes CDR1 MNHEY and CDR2 SMNVEV (reference sequence). The CDR3 is 13 amino acids. The V gene lost 3 bases and the J gene lost 6 bases, with 11 bases spanning the gap.

The J gene is TRBJ2-1, the V gene TRBV10-3, with D tentatively TRBD1 (6 bases). The germline V gene has CDR1 ENHRY and CDR2 SYGVKD. CDR3 length: 16 amino acids. Trimming pared 8 bases from V and 0 bases from J, leaving 17 bases between. CDR3 sequence (DNA): TGTGCCATCGGAACCGGGACAAAGAGCTCCTACAATGAGCAGTTCTTC. Translation: CAIGTGTKSSYNEQFF.

This clone was recorded many times. The identical CDR3 is also encoded by other nucleotide sequences in the sample. The chain recombines TRBV27 with TRBJ2-7, with TRBD1 as a possible D gene (6 bases). The V end was cut by 2 bases, the J end by 5 bases, with 13 bases between. The CDR3 covers 14 residues. CDR1 is MNHEY and CDR2 is SMNVEV in the germline V gene (reference sequence). For the CDR3, the DNA is TGTGCCAGCAGTTTAGGCAGGGGTCTTAACGAGCAGTACTTC. Protein: CASSLGRGLNEQYF.

The chain carries TRBV9 and TRBJ2-7, with D maybe TRBD2 (5 bases). Germline V gene data show CDR1 as SGDLS and CDR2 as YYNGEE. V lost 4 bases and J 4 bases, leaving 15 bases between the germline ends. The CDR3 contains 14 residues. The CDR3 spells CASSHTTRGYEQYF. The CDR3 region has the DNA TGTGCCAGCAGCCACACCACCCGGGGTTACGAGCAGTACTTC.

This clone was detected only once. The rearrangement links TRBV6-5 to TRBJ2-2, with D possibly TRBD2 on 6 matching bases. The germline V and J ends were trimmed by 4 bases and 3 bases, with 15 bases remaining between them. The CDR3 length is 16 residues. Germline V gene lookup returns CDR1 MNHEY and CDR2 SVGAGI. CDR3 nucleotides: TGTGCCAGCAGTTGGGGAGGAGGGGTGCACACCGGGGAGCTGTTTTTT. It translates to CASSWGGGVHTGELFF.

Many counts were recorded for this clone. The CDR3 DNA sequence: TGTGCCAGCAGCCCGGGACAGGGGGACACCGGGGAGCTGTTTTTT. Its translation is CASSPGQGDTGELFF. V usage is TRBV7-9 and J usage is TRBJ2-2, with TRBD1 matching over 11 bases. CDR3 length: 15 amino acids. V lost 5 bases, J lost 3 bases, and 2 bases stayed unmatched. Germline V CDR1 and CDR2: SEHNR, FQNEAQ (reference sequence).

This clone appeared once. This CDR3 is also generated by other DNA sequences in the sample. The V gene is TRBV7-9, the J gene TRBJ1-6; D gene ambiguous. This CDR3 is built from 12 residues. Per the germline V gene, CDR1 is SEHNR and CDR2 is FQNEAQ (reference sequence). V lost 5 bases and J lost 6, with 5 bases in between. This CDR3 reads CASSPGNSPLHF. DNA for the CDR3: TGTGCCAGCAGCCCCGGTAATTCACCCCTCCACTTT.

The V gene is TRBV5-5, the J gene TRBJ2-3, with 7 bases fitting TRBD2. The CDR3 consists of 15 residues. Per the germline V gene, CDR1 is SGHKS and CDR2 is YYEKEE (reference sequence). V lost 4 bases and J lost 3; bases outside the gene matches: 8. The CDR3 bases are TGTGCCAGCAGCCCCCGCGGGGGAGTGACAGATACGCAGTATTTT. Encoded protein: CASSPRGGVTDTQYF.

This clone has a single count. The rearrangement uses TRBV11-2 and TRBJ2-6, with unresolved D. CDR1 SGHAT and CDR2 FQNNGV come from the germline V gene. V lost 2 bases and J 0 bases, leaving 5 bases between the germline ends. The CDR3 is 15 residues long. The CDR3 is CASSLTRSGANVLTF. CDR3 sequence (DNA): TGTGCCAGCAGCTTAACTCGCTCTGGGGCCAACGTCCTGACTTTC.

This clone has more than one count but fewer than ten. This chain uses TRBV5-4 with TRBJ1-3; 7 bases line up with TRBD1. This CDR3 region has 15 residues. CDR1 SGHNT and CDR2 YYREEE come from the germline V gene (reference sequence). Trimming cost V 0 bases and J 4 bases; bases outside gene matches: 4. The CDR3 coding sequence is TGTGCCAGCAGCTTGGGACAGGGCATCGGAAACACCATATATTTT. This gives the protein CASSLGQGIGNTIYF.

This sequence joins TRBV5-4 and TRBJ2-6; 7 bases are shared with TRBD1. With 3 bases clipped from V and 11 bases from J, the junction kept 17 bases outside the gene matches. Germline CDR1 SGHNT, CDR2 YYREEE (reference sequence). This CDR3 region has 17 residues. CDR3 DNA: TGTGCCAGCAGCTCCCTTCGACAGGGATTATTTCCCGACGTCCTGACTTTC. Protein product: CASSSLRQGLFPDVLTF. The variable domain in full, with the rest retrieved from reference TRBV5-4 and TRBJ2-6, is ETGVTQSPTHLIKTRGQQVTLRCSSQSGHNTVSWYQQALGQGPQFIFQYYREEENGRGNFPPRFSGLQFPNYSSELNVNALELDDSALYLCASSSLRQGLFPDVLTFGAGSRLTVL.

The chain recombines TRBV4-2 with TRBJ1-2, with a possible D match to TRBD1 (5 bases). V was pared by 0 bases and J by 0 bases, with 17 bases between. CDR1 and CDR2 (germline): LGHNA, YNFKEQ. This CDR3 has 18 residues. CDR3 bases: TGTGCCAGCAGCCAAGATCTGGGGGGACCTAAAACTAACTATGGCTACACCTTC. This translates into CASSQDLGGPKTNYGYTF.

CDR3 sequence reads: CASSIRTGGGGNTIYF. CDR3 in DNA: TGTGCCAGCAGCATCCGGACAGGCGGTGGGGGAAACACCATATATTTT. The chain employs TRBV7-8 and TRBJ1-3; 7 bases align to TRBD1. Germline V gene lookup returns CDR1 SGHVS and CDR2 FQNEAQ. CDR3 length: 16 residues. J gave up 4 bases and V 5 bases, and 11 bases lay outside the gene matches.

V is TRBV7-3 and J is TRBJ2-5; 13 bases fit TRBD2. V trimming: 5 bases; J trimming: 3 bases; junction bases outside the gene matches: 3. CDR1 is SGHTA, CDR2 FQGTGA, per germline. The CDR3 sequence is 15 residues long. As DNA, the CDR3 is TGTGCCAGCAGCGACACTAGCGGGGGGGAAGAGACCCAGTACTTC. Translating it yields CASSDTSGGEETQYF.

The chain has TRBV12-5 and TRBJ2-5; 7 bases map to TRBD1. CDR1 LGHNT and CDR2 FRNRAP come from the germline V gene. The CDR3 totals 14 residues. V lost 2 bases to trimming and J lost 5 bases; unmatched junction nucleotides: 5. The CDR3, as DNA: TGTGCTAGTGGTTTGACCACACAGGGGGAGACCCAGTACTTC. Its protein is CASGLTTQGETQYF.

Written as DNA, the CDR3 is TGTGCCAGCAACCGGGACAGCTACAATGAGCAGTTCTTC. Its translation: CASNRDSYNEQFF. The chain employs TRBV6-1 and TRBJ2-1; TRBD1 matches at 7 bases. The germline gives CDR1 MNHNS, CDR2 SASEGT. J lost 3 bases, V lost 7 bases, and 3 bases had no gene match. The CDR3 is 13 amino acids.

The V and J genes are TRBV18 and TRBJ2-7, with 7 bases lining up with TRBD2. This CDR3 comprises 16 residues. The junction had 10 bases not matched to a gene; V was cut back by 0 bases and J by 5 bases. Germline loops: CDR1 KGHSH, CDR2 LQKENI. CDR3 bases: TGTGCCAGCTCACCACCGGGGGGGATTAGGAGGGACGAGCAGTACTTC. This codes for CASSPPGGIRRDEQYF.

This clone was observed a few times. This chain connects TRBV7-3 to TRBJ2-1; TRBD2 aligns across 11 bases. From germline, CDR1 is SGHTA and CDR2 FQGTGA. V lost 5 bases to trimming and J lost 12 bases; unmatched junction nucleotides: 9. This CDR3 spans 14 amino acids. The CDR3: CASSPTLAGGRQFF. The CDR3 DNA sequence: TGTGCCAGCAGCCCAACCCTAGCGGGGGGCCGGCAGTTCTTC.

This clone was seen more than once but under ten times. The chain employs TRBV4-3 and TRBJ1-1; TRBD1 matches 7 bases. The CDR3 length is 14 residues. Germline CDR1 is LGHNA and CDR2 is YSLEER. With V trimmed by 1 base and J by 7 bases, 6 bases remained unmatched. The CDR3 reads CASSQGGQGDEAFF. The CDR3 coding sequence is TGCGCCAGCAGCCAAGGAGGCCAGGGGGATGAAGCTTTCTTT.

The rearrangement links TRBV28 to TRBJ2-1, with 8 bases aligning to TRBD2. Germline loops: CDR1 MDHEN, CDR2 SYDVKM. The CDR3 has 14 amino acids. V lost 8 bases, J lost 9 bases, and 12 bases stayed unmatched. DNA for the CDR3: TGTGCCAGCCCTCCCCCGGGGGGGCGGGGTGAGCAGTTCTTC. This gives the protein CASPPPGGRGEQFF.

The CDR3 here is CASDGTGGMYEQFF. For the CDR3, the DNA is TGTGCCAGTGATGGGACAGGGGGCATGTATGAGCAGTTCTTC. The chain links TRBV19 to TRBJ2-1; 12 nucleotides match TRBD1. The germline gives CDR1 LNHDA, CDR2 SQIVND (reference sequence). With 8 bases clipped from V and 8 bases from J, the junction kept 7 bases outside the gene matches. The CDR3 is made up of 14 amino acids.

The chain employs TRBV10-3 and TRBJ1-1, with D unresolved. Germline V lookup: CDR1 ENHRY, CDR2 SYGVKD. CDR3 length: 11 amino acids. Between the trimmed V and J ends, which lost 3 bases and 8 bases, there was a span of 7 bases. The CDR3 coding sequence is TGTGCCATCAGTGATACAACGGAAGCTTTCTTT. This sequence encodes CAISDTTEAFF.

This CDR3 reads CASSVQGFPGELFF. CDR3 bases: TGTGCCAGCAGTGTACAGGGGTTTCCCGGGGAGCTGTTTTTT. The chain has TRBV5-6 and TRBJ2-2, with 7 bases lining up with TRBD1. Germline V gene sequence: CDR1 SGHDT, CDR2 YYEEEE. There are 14 residues in the CDR3. V was pared by 5 bases and J by 6 bases, with 7 bases of the junction left unmatched.